This T cell receptor (beta chain) was retrieved from a study of CD8 T cells in ankylosing spondylitis. The authors made TCR beta libraries by quantitative 5'-RACE with molecular barcodes. Each CDR3 protein is one row after TCRdb ran MiXCR on the 5' RACE reads. This table has hundreds of thousands of distinct CDR3 sequences, 12% appearing once. Comment on this clonotype: Its antigen is not known.

Study-level results: Among TCR beta sequences, a motif of roughly 8 highly homologous variants appeared characteristic of ankylosing spondylitis blood. Disease-associated clones were reportedly significantly overrepresented in matched ankylosing spondylitis synovial fluid.

The germline gives CDR1 DFQATT, CDR2 SNEGSKA (reference sequence). The CDR3 totals 15 residues. After removal of 6 bases from V and 7 bases from J, the junction contained 10 bases not matched to a gene. Sequences were obtained from blood, either unsorted or a sorted T cell fraction (not recorded which). The V call is TRBV20-1, the J call TRBJ1-6; 9 bases align to TRBD1. The TCR sequence derives from a male donor with ankylosing spondylitis. The CDR3 loop is CSARTRDRGNSPLHF. The CDR3, as DNA: TGCAGTGCCAGAACCAGAGACAGGGGGAATTCACCCCTCCACTTT.